What follows is one TCR beta chain and its context. Its antigen remains unidentified. The data stem from a study of persistence of HIV-infected CD4 T cells. Germline V gene lookup returns CDR1 ENHRY and CDR2 SYGVKD. This CDR3 has 13 residues. V was clipped by 7 bases and J by 0 bases; unmatched bases: 2. Sequencing used immunoSEQ version 4 in survey mode. TCRdb's copy holds only in-frame clones and misses some; the assay was immunoSEQ multiplex PCR. Among about 40,000 clones listed, 75% to 85% were seen once. Overlapping HIV-1 Gag 15-mer peptides at approximately 0.91 ug per peptide per mL were used. CD40L-negative CD69-negative CD45RO-high memory CD4+ T cells were sorted as populations depleted of antigen-responding cells. Adults with HIV-1 started suppressive ART while chronically infected. Study-level results: Antigen-responding cells were enriched for degenerate expanded CDR3beta sequences. TCR oligoclonality correlated with proviral oligoclonality in the same sorted populations. TCRbeta richness was lower in CMV- and Gag-responding cells than in anti-CD3/anti-CD28-responding cells.

This sequence was found in an adult man with HIV who was CMV-seropositive. This sequence joins TRBV10-3 and TRBJ1-1, with 7 bases fitting TRBD1. The specimen was CD4+ T cells sorted from PBMCs after 18-hour stimulation, collected from a patient who received antiretroviral therapy. CDR3 nucleotide sequence: TGTGCCATCAAGCAGGGGGTGAACACTGAAGCTTTCTTT. Its translation is CAIKQGVNTEAFF.